This TCR beta chain was retrieved from a study of shared clonotypes between healthy human individuals. The V gene's germline CDR1 is MDHEN and CDR2 SYDVKM. V gave up 2 bases and J gave up 6 bases, with 22 bases separating them. CDR3 length: 18 amino acids. Data came from immunoSEQ multiplex PCR; TCRdb stores just in-frame clones and leaves some out. This table has some 980,000 clones, over 75% appearing once. Sequenced: memory CD4+ T cells sorted from blood. Subset defined: CD45RA-negative fraction. The V gene is TRBV28, the J gene TRBJ2-2, with D possibly TRBD1 on 5 matching bases. The receptor was isolated from a man in his late teens or twenties in good health. CDR3 DNA sequence: TGTGCCAGCAGTTTAGCCCTTCAGGGAACAATAGGGGCCGGGGAGCTGTTTTTT. It translates to CASSLALQGTIGAGELFF. Combining the CDR3 with reference TRBV28 and TRBJ2-2 gives the whole variable domain DVKVTQSSRYLVKRTGEKVFLECVQDMDHENMFWYRQDPGLGLRLIYFSYDVKMKEKGDIPEGYSVSREKKERFSLILESASTNQTSMYLCASSLALQGTIGAGELFFGEGSRLTVL.